The 10 T cell receptor beta chains given below trace back to one sample, sequenced in a study of T cell repertoires in cytomegalovirus infection. TCRdb reprocessed the reads with MiXCR, giving one entry per CDR3 protein. The sample carries 340,000 or so distinct CDR3 sequences, around 25% recorded once. These receptors' antigens are unknown. The starting material was cultured PBMCs, obtained from culture after CMV antigen stimulation. The receptors stem from a human donor in good health (CMV status not recorded). Some clones in this sample may be carry-over from other donors' samples.

The J gene is TRBJ1-6, the V gene TRBV12-3 or TRBV12-4, with D perhaps TRBD1 (5 bases). The CDR3 is 20 amino acids. V lost 6 bases and J lost 8, with 32 bases in between. CDR3 in DNA: TGTGCCAGCAGCTCCCTTAACCGGGACTTACTAGGGGCCAGGGATTCACCCCTCCACTTT. The encoded protein is CASSSLNRDLLGARDSPLHF.

The rearrangement links TRBV19 to TRBJ2-1; D remains unclear. Deletions cut 6 bases from V and 5 bases from J, with 11 bases between. Germline V gene lookup returns CDR1 LNHDA and CDR2 SQIVND (reference sequence). This CDR3 spans 13 amino acids. In nucleotides, the CDR3 is TGTGCCAGTAGCCCTGCTAAAAACAATGAGCAGTTCTTC. It codes for CASSPAKNNEQFF.

V gene TRBV28 combines with J gene TRBJ2-2; the D gene is possibly TRBD2 (6 bases). Germline V gives CDR1 MDHEN, CDR2 SYDVKM. CDR3 size: 15 residues. Deletions cut 5 bases from V and 6 bases from J, with 16 bases between. Here the CDR3 DNA reads TGTGCCAGCAGTCGGGGGACTCCTTCGGCCGGGGAGCTGTTTTTT. Protein product: CASSRGTPSAGELFF.

This clonotype was observed a handful of times. This CDR3 reads CAISPRGGSTDTQYF. The CDR3, as DNA: TGTGCCATCAGCCCTAGGGGGGGAAGCACAGATACGCAGTATTTT. The rearrangement joins TRBV10-3 to TRBJ2-3; TRBD2 is a possible D gene (7 bases). The CDR3 is made up of 15 amino acids. V was pared by 6 bases and J by 0 bases, with 13 bases between. Germline V gives CDR1 ENHRY, CDR2 SYGVKD.

This clonotype was picked up many times. The chain has TRBV15 and TRBJ1-6, with D uncertain. CDR3 length: 13 residues. Germline V gene data show CDR1 as LNHNV and CDR2 as YYDKDF (reference sequence). Deletions cut 4 bases from V and 8 bases from J, with 9 bases between. CDR3 protein: CATSTGDDSPLHF. The CDR3 DNA reads as TGTGCCACCAGCACTGGGGATGATTCACCCCTCCACTTT.

This clonotype has ten or more counts. The CDR3: CASRSFSGRYNEQFF. In nucleotides, the CDR3 is TGTGCCAGCAGATCGTTTAGCGGGAGGTACAATGAGCAGTTCTTC. This chain uses TRBV7-2 with TRBJ2-1, with TRBD2 matching over 10 bases. CDR3 length: 15 amino acids. Germline V gives CDR1 SGHTA, CDR2 FQGNSA. Trimming removed 6 bases from V and 4 bases from J; junction bases left unmatched: 6. The full variable domain, completed using reference TRBV7-2 and TRBJ2-1, is GAGVSQSPSNKVTEKGKDVELRCDPISGHTALYWYRQSLGQGLEFLIYFQGNSAPDKSGLPSDRFSAERTGGSVSTLTIQRTQQEDSAVYLCASRSFSGRYNEQFFGPGTRLTVL.

This rearrangement joins TRBV6-2 or TRBV6-3 to TRBJ2-7; D might be TRBD2 (5 bases). The length of the CDR3 is 13 residues. Trimming shortened V by 5 bases and J by 6 bases, and 14 bases separated the two germline ends. Germline V gene lookup returns CDR1 MNHEY and CDR2 SVGEGT. The chain's CDR3 is CASSGRLIREQYV. CDR3 DNA sequence: TGTGCCAGCAGTGGCAGACTAATACGCGAGCAGTACGTC.

The chain links TRBV7-2 to TRBJ2-1, with D perhaps matching TRBD2 (6 bases). V dropped 0 bases and J dropped 0 bases, with 12 bases sitting between them. The germline V gene has CDR1 SGHTA and CDR2 FQGNSA. The length of the CDR3 is 17 residues. The CDR3 DNA sequence: TGTGCCAGCAGCTTAGCACCCCGGGGGAACTCCTACAATGAGCAGTTCTTC. This encodes CASSLAPRGNSYNEQFF.

In its sample, this clonotype was seen many times. This chain connects TRBV6-6 to TRBJ2-3, with 14 positions matching TRBD2. The CDR3 consists of 19 residues. J was trimmed by 6 bases and V by 0 bases; bases with no gene match: 11. Germline V gene sequence: CDR1 MNHNY, CDR2 SVGAGI (reference sequence). CDR3 sequence reads: CASSYSQIGTSGSSDTQYF. DNA for the CDR3: TGTGCCAGCAGTTACTCCCAAATTGGGACTAGCGGGAGTAGTGATACGCAGTATTTT.

A word on this clonotype: Just one base apart from a much larger clone, this may be a read error. This chain links TRBV7-8 with TRBJ1-2; D ambiguous. Trimming pared 2 bases from V and 2 bases from J, leaving 15 bases between. The CDR3 length is 16 residues. CDR1 is SGHVS and CDR2 is FQNEAQ in the germline V gene. CDR3 protein: CASSLLRLSANYGYTF. For the CDR3, the DNA is TGTGCCAGCAGCTTACTAAGACTGTCAGCCAACTATGGCTACACCTTC. The variable domain in full, completed from reference TRBV7-8 and TRBJ1-2, reads GAGVSQSPRYKVAKRGQDVALRCDPISGHVSLFWYQQALGQGPEFLTYFQNEAQLDKSGLPSDRFFAERPEGSVSTLKIQRTQQEDSAVYLCASSLLRLSANYGYTFGSGTRLTVV.